This T cell receptor (beta chain) appears in the sequencing data of a study of shared clonotypes between healthy human individuals. Study overall: Three plates each covered CD4 naive and memory; CD8 naive two, CD8 memory one.

Study outcomes and limitations: About 5% of naive CD4 clonotypes were shared across a few donors. Read depth was anticipated to influence clonotype sharing among donors.

Concerning this clone itself: Its matching antigen is unknown.

TCRdb keeps only in-frame clones here, not all; method: immunoSEQ multiplex PCR. The data hold 950,000 to 1,200,000 clones, with roughly 80% observed a single time. The sequence was collected from a man between 18 and 35 years old in good health. Some clones in this sample may be carry-over from other donors' samples. Sequenced sample: memory CD4+ T cells from PBMCs. Described subset: CD45RA-negative fraction.

CDR3 in amino acids: CASSSGQGEKRPQHF. CDR3 in DNA: TGTGCCAGCAGCTCGGGACAGGGAGAAAAGCGACCCCAGCATTTT. The chain joins TRBV6-6 to TRBJ1-5; 9 bases align to TRBD1. The germline V gene encodes CDR1 MNHNY and CDR2 SVGAGI (reference sequence). The CDR3 spans 15 residues. V shed 6 bases and J 10 bases; nucleotides not matched to a gene: 13.